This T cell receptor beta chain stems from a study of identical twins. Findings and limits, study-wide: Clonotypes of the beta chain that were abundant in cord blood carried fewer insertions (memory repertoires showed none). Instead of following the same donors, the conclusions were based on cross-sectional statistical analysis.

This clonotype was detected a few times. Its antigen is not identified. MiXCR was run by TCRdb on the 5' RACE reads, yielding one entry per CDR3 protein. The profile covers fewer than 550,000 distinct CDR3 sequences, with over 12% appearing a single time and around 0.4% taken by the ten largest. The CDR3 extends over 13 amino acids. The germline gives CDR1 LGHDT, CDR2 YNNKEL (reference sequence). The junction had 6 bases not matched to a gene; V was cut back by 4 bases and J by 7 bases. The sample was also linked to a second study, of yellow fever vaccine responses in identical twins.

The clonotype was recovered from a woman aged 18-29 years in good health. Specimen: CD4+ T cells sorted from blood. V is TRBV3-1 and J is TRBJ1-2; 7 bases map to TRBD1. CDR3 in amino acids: CASSPGTESGYTF. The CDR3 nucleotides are TGTGCCAGCAGCCCCGGGACAGAAAGTGGCTACACCTTC.